This is a list of T cell receptor beta chains from one sample in a study of blood T cell repertoires in COVID-19. Only in-frame clones appear in the TCRdb table, and some are missing; sequencing was by immunoSEQ multiplex PCR. The profile covers about 380,000 clones, with roughly 86% appearing a single time and under 1.5% taken by the ten largest. The source material was PBMCs or T cells enriched from blood (not recorded which). These receptors came from a man aged 25-45 years who had recovered from COVID-19. The CDR3 runs from the conserved cysteine through the conserved F or W. Each record gives: CDR3 length, clone size, D gene, V gene, J gene, CDR3 protein, CDR3 DNA. The D gene is left open where the match is weak. The size entry is marked missing in some rows and otherwise reads once, few, many or a size class.

cdr3_length: 13
clone_size: NA
d_call: NA
v_call: TRBV6-4
j_call: TRBJ2-1
cdr3_aa: CASSPRIASPQFF
cdr3_nt: TGTGCCAGCAGCCCTAGGATAGCCAGCCCTCAGTTCTTC

cdr3_length: 17
clone_size: once
d_call: TRBD1
v_call: TRBV7-9
j_call: TRBJ2-1
cdr3_aa: CASSFGYRTGADNEQFF
cdr3_nt: TGTGCCAGCAGCTTTGGGTACCGGACAGGGGCAGACAATGAGCAGTTCTTC

cdr3_length: 15
clone_size: NA
d_call: TRBD1
v_call: TRBV6-5
j_call: TRBJ2-7
cdr3_aa: CASSYRRTGSYEQYF
cdr3_nt: TGTGCCAGCAGTTACCGTAGGACAGGGTCCTACGAGCAGTACTTC

cdr3_length: 13
clone_size: NA
d_call: TRBD1
v_call: TRBV19
j_call: TRBJ1-1
cdr3_aa: CATLGQGGSEAFF
cdr3_nt: TGTGCCACTCTCGGACAGGGAGGGAGTGAAGCTTTCTTT

cdr3_length: 14
clone_size: NA
d_call: NA
v_call: TRBV11-2
j_call: TRBJ1-2
cdr3_aa: CASSLNGGNYGYTF
cdr3_nt: TGTGCCAGCAGCTTAAACGGCGGGAACTATGGCTACACCTTC

cdr3_length: 15
clone_size: NA
d_call: NA
v_call: TRBV6-6
j_call: TRBJ2-1
cdr3_aa: CASSMHVASYNEQFF
cdr3_nt: TGTGCCAGCAGTATGCACGTAGCCTCTTACAATGAGCAGTTCTTC

cdr3_length: 17
clone_size: NA
d_call: TRBD2
v_call: TRBV6-6
j_call: TRBJ2-2
cdr3_aa: CASSPLLAGDQAGELFF
cdr3_nt: TGTGCCAGCAGTCCTCTACTAGCGGGGGACCAGGCCGGGGAGCTGTTTTTT

cdr3_length: 15
clone_size: NA
d_call: NA
v_call: TRBV19
j_call: TRBJ1-4
cdr3_aa: CASSMLQATAEKLFF
cdr3_nt: TGTGCCAGTAGTATGCTACAGGCGACGGCTGAAAAACTGTTTTTT

cdr3_length: 14
clone_size: NA
d_call: NA
v_call: TRBV6-1
j_call: TRBJ1-1
cdr3_aa: CASSEMWTNTEAFF
cdr3_nt: TGTGCCAGCAGTGAAATGTGGACAAACACTGAAGCTTTCTTT

cdr3_length: 14
clone_size: once
d_call: NA
v_call: TRBV6-6
j_call: TRBJ1-5
cdr3_aa: CASSRGGVNQPQHF
cdr3_nt: TGTGCCAGCAGTAGAGGGGGAGTCAATCAGCCCCAGCATTTT

cdr3_length: 15
clone_size: NA
d_call: TRBD2
v_call: TRBV30
j_call: TRBJ2-1
cdr3_aa: CAWSSLAGGPGEQFF
cdr3_nt: TGTGCCTGGAGTTCTCTGGCGGGGGGGCCAGGTGAGCAGTTCTTC

cdr3_length: 15
clone_size: NA
d_call: NA
v_call: TRBV7-9
j_call: TRBJ1-4
cdr3_aa: CASSYPRGANEKLFF
cdr3_nt: TGTGCCAGCAGTTACCCCCGGGGGGCCAATGAAAAACTGTTTTTT

cdr3_length: 13
clone_size: NA
d_call: TRBD1
v_call: TRBV27
j_call: TRBJ2-2
cdr3_aa: CASTTGGAGELFF
cdr3_nt: TGTGCCAGCACCACAGGGGGAGCCGGGGAGCTGTTTTTT

cdr3_length: 13
clone_size: NA
d_call: TRBD1
v_call: TRBV12-3/TRBV12-4
j_call: TRBJ1-1
cdr3_aa: CASYRGGGTEAFF
cdr3_nt: TGTGCCAGCTACAGGGGAGGCGGGACTGAAGCTTTCTTT

cdr3_length: 15
clone_size: NA
d_call: NA
v_call: TRBV5-6
j_call: TRBJ2-3
cdr3_aa: CASSLVGVYTDTQYF
cdr3_nt: TGTGCCAGCAGCTTGGTAGGGGTGTACACAGATACGCAGTATTTT

cdr3_length: 13
clone_size: few
d_call: NA
v_call: TRBV18
j_call: TRBJ2-5
cdr3_aa: CASSRSMQETQYF
cdr3_nt: TGTGCCAGCTCACGGTCTATGCAAGAGACCCAGTACTTC

cdr3_length: 15
clone_size: NA
d_call: TRBD2
v_call: TRBV11-3
j_call: TRBJ2-1
cdr3_aa: CASSKTSGEYNEQFF
cdr3_nt: TGTGCCAGCAGCAAGACTAGCGGGGAATACAATGAGCAGTTCTTC

cdr3_length: 17
clone_size: NA
d_call: TRBD1
v_call: TRBV6-2/TRBV6-3
j_call: TRBJ2-7
cdr3_aa: CASSSNTDRGRLYEQYF
cdr3_nt: TGTGCCAGCAGTTCTAACACTGACAGGGGGCGCCTGTACGAGCAGTACTTC

cdr3_length: 14
clone_size: NA
d_call: NA
v_call: TRBV4-1
j_call: TRBJ2-1
cdr3_aa: CASSPPWGGDEQFF
cdr3_nt: TGCGCCAGCAGCCCCCCCTGGGGCGGGGATGAGCAGTTCTTC

cdr3_length: 15
clone_size: NA
d_call: TRBD1
v_call: TRBV6-2/TRBV6-3
j_call: TRBJ2-2
cdr3_aa: CASSLTGTFTGELFF
cdr3_nt: TGTGCCAGCAGTTTGACAGGGACGTTTACCGGGGAGCTGTTTTTT

cdr3_length: 16
clone_size: NA
d_call: TRBD2
v_call: TRBV7-9
j_call: TRBJ2-1
cdr3_aa: CASTTRGVGRDNEQFF
cdr3_nt: TGTGCCAGCACCACCCGGGGGGTAGGCAGAGACAATGAGCAGTTCTTC

cdr3_length: 15
clone_size: NA
d_call: TRBD2
v_call: TRBV6-5
j_call: TRBJ2-3
cdr3_aa: CASSVIAGGTDTQYF
cdr3_nt: TGTGCCAGCAGCGTTATAGCGGGGGGGACAGATACGCAGTATTTT

cdr3_length: 16
clone_size: NA
d_call: NA
v_call: TRBV5-1
j_call: TRBJ2-2
cdr3_aa: CASSSAGQPNTGELFF
cdr3_nt: TGCGCCAGCAGCTCCGCGGGACAGCCGAACACCGGGGAGCTGTTTTTT

cdr3_length: 12
clone_size: NA
d_call: NA
v_call: TRBV11-2
j_call: TRBJ2-7
cdr3_aa: CASSKTGYEQYF
cdr3_nt: TGTGCCAGCAGCAAGACAGGCTACGAGCAGTACTTC

cdr3_length: 15
clone_size: NA
d_call: NA
v_call: TRBV19
j_call: TRBJ2-2
cdr3_aa: CASSIISSNTGELFF
cdr3_nt: TGTGCCAGTAGTATTATTAGTTCGAACACCGGGGAGCTGTTTTTT